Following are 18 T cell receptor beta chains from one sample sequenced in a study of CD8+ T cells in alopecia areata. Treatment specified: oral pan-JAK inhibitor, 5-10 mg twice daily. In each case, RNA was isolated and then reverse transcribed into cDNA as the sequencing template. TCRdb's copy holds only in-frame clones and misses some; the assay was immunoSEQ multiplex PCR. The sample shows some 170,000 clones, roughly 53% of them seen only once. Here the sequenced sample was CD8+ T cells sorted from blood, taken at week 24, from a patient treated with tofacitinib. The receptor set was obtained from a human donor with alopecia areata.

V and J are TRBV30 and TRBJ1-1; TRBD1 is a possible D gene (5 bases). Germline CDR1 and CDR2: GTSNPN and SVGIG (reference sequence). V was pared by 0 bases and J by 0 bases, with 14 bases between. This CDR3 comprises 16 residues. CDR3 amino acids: CAWSVMGRSMNTEAFF. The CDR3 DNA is TGTGCCTGGAGTGTAATGGGGCGCAGCATGAACACTGAAGCTTTCTTT.

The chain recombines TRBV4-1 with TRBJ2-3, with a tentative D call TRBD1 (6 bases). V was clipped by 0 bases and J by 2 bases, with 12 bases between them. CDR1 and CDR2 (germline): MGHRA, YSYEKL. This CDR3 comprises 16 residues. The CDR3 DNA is TGCGCCAGCAGCCAAGATACGGACAGACTCACAGATACGCAGTATTTT. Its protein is CASSQDTDRLTDTQYF.

Here the CDR3 reads CSVFSGGDYEQYF. CDR3 sequence (DNA): TGCAGCGTTTTTAGCGGGGGGGACTACGAGCAGTACTTC. The chain recombines TRBV29-1 with TRBJ2-7; TRBD2 agrees at 11 bases. The germline gives CDR1 SQVTM, CDR2 ANQGSEA. The V and J ends lost 5 bases and 3 bases, in that order; junction bases with no gene match: 3. The CDR3 totals 13 residues.

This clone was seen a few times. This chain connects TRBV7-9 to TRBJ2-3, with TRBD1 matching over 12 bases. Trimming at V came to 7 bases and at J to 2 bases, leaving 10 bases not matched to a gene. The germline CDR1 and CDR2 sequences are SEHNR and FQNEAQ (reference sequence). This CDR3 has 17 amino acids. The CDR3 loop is CASTSSGTGGFTDTQYF. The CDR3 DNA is TGTGCCAGCACCTCGTCCGGGACAGGGGGCTTCACAGATACGCAGTATTTT.

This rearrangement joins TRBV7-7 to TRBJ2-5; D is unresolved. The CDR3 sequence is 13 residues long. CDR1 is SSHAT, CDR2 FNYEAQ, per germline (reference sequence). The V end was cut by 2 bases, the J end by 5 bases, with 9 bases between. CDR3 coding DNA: TGTGCCAGCAGCTTAAGGGAAGGGGAGACCCAGTACTTC. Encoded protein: CASSLREGETQYF.

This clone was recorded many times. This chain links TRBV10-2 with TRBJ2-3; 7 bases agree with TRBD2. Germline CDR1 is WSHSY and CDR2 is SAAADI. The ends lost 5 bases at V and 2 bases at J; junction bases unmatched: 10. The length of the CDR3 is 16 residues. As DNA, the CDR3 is TGCGCCAGCAGTACCTATGCGGGGGTACCCACAGATACGCAGTATTTT. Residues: CASSTYAGVPTDTQYF.

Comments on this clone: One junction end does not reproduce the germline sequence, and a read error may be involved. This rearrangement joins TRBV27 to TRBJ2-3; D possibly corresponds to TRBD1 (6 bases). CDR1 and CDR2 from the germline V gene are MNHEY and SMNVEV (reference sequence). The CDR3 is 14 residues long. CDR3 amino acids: CASSFGVRGPSAGF. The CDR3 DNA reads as TGTGCCAGCAGCTTCGGGGTCAGGGGTCCTAGTGCGGGTTTT.

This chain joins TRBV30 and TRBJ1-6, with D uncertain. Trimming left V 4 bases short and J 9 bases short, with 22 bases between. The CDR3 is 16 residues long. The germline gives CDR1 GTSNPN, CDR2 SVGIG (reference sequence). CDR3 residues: CAWNPGDSGWGSPLHF. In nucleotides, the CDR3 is TGTGCCTGGAACCCCGGAGACTCTGGCTGGGGTTCACCCCTCCACTTT.

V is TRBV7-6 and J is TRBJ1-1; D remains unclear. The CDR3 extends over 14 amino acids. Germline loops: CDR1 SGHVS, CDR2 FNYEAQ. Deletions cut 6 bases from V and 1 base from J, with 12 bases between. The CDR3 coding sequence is TGTGCCAGCAGTCTTCCCGAGGGGAACACTGAAGCTTTCTTT. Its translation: CASSLPEGNTEAFF.

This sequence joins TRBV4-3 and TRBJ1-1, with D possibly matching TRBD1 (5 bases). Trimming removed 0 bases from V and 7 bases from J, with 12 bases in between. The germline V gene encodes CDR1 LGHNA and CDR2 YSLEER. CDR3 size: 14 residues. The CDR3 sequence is CASSQDIATVEAFF. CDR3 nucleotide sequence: TGCGCCAGCAGCCAAGATATAGCGACAGTTGAAGCTTTCTTT.

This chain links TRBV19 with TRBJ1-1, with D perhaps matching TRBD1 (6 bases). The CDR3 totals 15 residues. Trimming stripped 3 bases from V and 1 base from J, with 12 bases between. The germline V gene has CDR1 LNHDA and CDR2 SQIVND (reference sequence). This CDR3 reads CASSMIRGPNTEAFF. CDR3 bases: TGTGCCAGTAGTATGATCAGGGGCCCGAACACTGAAGCTTTCTTT.

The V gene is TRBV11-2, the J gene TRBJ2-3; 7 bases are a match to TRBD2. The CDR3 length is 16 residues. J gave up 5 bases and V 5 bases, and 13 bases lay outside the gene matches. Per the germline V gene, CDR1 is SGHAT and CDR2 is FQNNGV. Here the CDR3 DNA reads TGTGCCAGCAGCCTAGTTATGCCTAGCGGCAGAGATACGCAGTATTTT. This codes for CASSLVMPSGRDTQYF.

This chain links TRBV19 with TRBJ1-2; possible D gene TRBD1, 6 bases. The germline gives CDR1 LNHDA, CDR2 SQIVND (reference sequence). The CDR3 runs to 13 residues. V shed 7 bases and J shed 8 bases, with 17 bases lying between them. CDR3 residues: CASKAQGSFGYTF. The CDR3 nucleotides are TGTGCCAGTAAGGCTCAGGGGTCTTTCGGCTACACCTTC. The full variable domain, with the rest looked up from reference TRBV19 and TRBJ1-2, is DGGITQSPKYLFRKEGQNVTLSCEQNLNHDAMYWYRQDPGQGLRLIYYSQIVNDFQKGDIAEGYSVSREKKESFPLTVTSAQKNPTAFYLCASKAQGSFGYTFGSGTRLTVV.

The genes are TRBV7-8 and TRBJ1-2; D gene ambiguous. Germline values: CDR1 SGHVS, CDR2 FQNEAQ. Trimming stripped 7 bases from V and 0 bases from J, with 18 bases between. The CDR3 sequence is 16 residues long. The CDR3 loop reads CASTHLGHSANYGYTF. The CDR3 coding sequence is TGTGCCAGCACCCACCTAGGGCACTCGGCTAACTATGGCTACACCTTC.

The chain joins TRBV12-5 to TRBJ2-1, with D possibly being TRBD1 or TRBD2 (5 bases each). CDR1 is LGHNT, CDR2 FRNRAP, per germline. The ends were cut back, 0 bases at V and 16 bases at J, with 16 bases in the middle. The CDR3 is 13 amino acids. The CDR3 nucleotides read TGTGCTAGTGGTTTGGTCCCCCGGGACGGTCTATTCTTC. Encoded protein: CASGLVPRDGLFF.

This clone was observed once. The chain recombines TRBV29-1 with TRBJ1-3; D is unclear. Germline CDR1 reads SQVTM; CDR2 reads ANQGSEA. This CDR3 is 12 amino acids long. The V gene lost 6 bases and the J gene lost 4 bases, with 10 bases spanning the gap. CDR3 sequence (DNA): TGCAGCGTGGACGAAGGGGGAAACACCATATATTTT. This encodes CSVDEGGNTIYF.

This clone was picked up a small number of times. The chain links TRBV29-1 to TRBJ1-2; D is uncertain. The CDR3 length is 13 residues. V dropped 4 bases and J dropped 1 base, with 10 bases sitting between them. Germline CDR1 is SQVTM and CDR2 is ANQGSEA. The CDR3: CSVVVRDNYGYTF. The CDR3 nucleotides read TGCAGCGTTGTAGTTCGAGATAACTATGGCTACACCTTC.

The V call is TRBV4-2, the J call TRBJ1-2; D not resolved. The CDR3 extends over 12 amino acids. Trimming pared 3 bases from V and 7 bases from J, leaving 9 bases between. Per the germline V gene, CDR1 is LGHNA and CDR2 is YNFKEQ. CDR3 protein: CASSQEGVGYTF. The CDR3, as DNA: TGTGCCAGCAGCCAGGAGGGAGTTGGCTACACCTTC.